Listed below are T cell receptor beta chains from one sample, sequenced in a study of T cells in Graves' hyperthyroidism and ophthalmopathy. One entry per CDR3 protein, called by TCRdb with MiXCR from the multiplex PCR reads. The sample shows around 400,000 distinct CDR3 sequences, 13% to 15% of them seen only once. What was sequenced was blood. The receptors were sampled from a woman aged 55-75 years with Graves' ophthalmopathy. CDR3s include the opening cysteine and the closing phenylalanine or tryptophan. D genes are given only for firm matches. The size entry is marked missing in some rows and otherwise reads once, few, many or a size class.

V: TRBV4-1; D: NA; J: TRBJ2-3; size: NA; length: 17; DNA: TGCGCCAGCAGCCAAGCCCGGGGGGCGCGGGGCACAGATACGCAGTATTTT; CDR3: CASSQARGARGTDTQYF
V: TRBV3-1; D: TRBD2; J: TRBJ2-3; size: NA; length: 14; DNA: TGTGCCAGCAGCCAAGGTAGCGGGAGATATACGCAGTATTTT; CDR3: CASSQGSGRYTQYF
V: TRBV27; D: NA; J: TRBJ2-3; size: few; length: 17; DNA: TGTGCCAGTAGTTTACACAAAGGTGGGGCACGCACAGATACGCAGTATTTT; CDR3: CASSLHKGGARTDTQYF
V: TRBV3-1; D: TRBD2; J: TRBJ2-1; size: many; length: 14; DNA: TGTGCCAGCAGCCCGGGACTAGCGGCAGGTGAGCAGTTCTTC; CDR3: CASSPGLAAGEQFF
V: TRBV27; D: NA; J: TRBJ1-1; size: many; length: 15; DNA: TGTGCCAGCAGTTTCATAGGCGGCGAAACCACTGAAGCTTTCTTT; CDR3: CASSFIGGETTEAFF
V: TRBV20-1; D: TRBD1; J: TRBJ1-2; size: many; length: 12; DNA: TGCAGTGCGGGAACAGGGGGCCAAGGCTACACCTTC; CDR3: CSAGTGGQGYTF
V: TRBV20-1; D: TRBD2; J: TRBJ2-7; size: many; length: 13; DNA: TGCAGTGCACAAACTAGCGGGGTAATCGAGCAGTACTTC; CDR3: CSAQTSGVIEQYF
V: TRBV2; D: TRBD2; J: TRBJ2-5; size: many; length: 17; DNA: TGTGCCAGCAGCGATCCCTCCGGGACTAGCGGCCAAGAGACCCAGTACTTC; CDR3: CASSDPSGTSGQETQYF
V: TRBV5-1; D: NA; J: TRBJ2-7; size: NA; length: 16; DNA: TGCGCCAGCAGCTTTGGGGTCACGCGGGGTCGCGACGAGCAGTACTTC; CDR3: CASSFGVTRGRDEQYF
V: TRBV29-1; D: TRBD1; J: TRBJ1-4; size: NA; length: 15; DNA: TGCAGCGTTGAAGATGAAGACAGGGGGCTTGAAAAACTGTTTTTT; CDR3: CSVEDEDRGLEKLFF
V: TRBV24-1; D: TRBD1; J: TRBJ2-6; size: NA; length: 17; DNA: TGTGCCACCAGTGATCGTGCCAGGGGGTCTGGGGCCAACGTCCTGACTTTC; CDR3: CATSDRARGSGANVLTF
V: TRBV11-1; D: NA; J: TRBJ2-4; size: NA; length: 15; DNA: TGTGCCAGCAGCTTAGGTAAGGGGGCCAAAAACATTCAGTACTTC; CDR3: CASSLGKGAKNIQYF
V: TRBV18; D: NA; J: TRBJ1-1; size: many; length: 13; DNA: TGTGCCAGCTCACCACGAACAGACACTGAAGCTTTCTTT; CDR3: CASSPRTDTEAFF
V: TRBV20-1; D: NA; J: TRBJ2-1; size: many; length: 15; DNA: TGCAGTGCTAGCAGGGGGACTAAGACCTACAATGAGCAGTTCTTC; CDR3: CSASRGTKTYNEQFF
V: TRBV5-1; D: TRBD2; J: TRBJ2-7; size: many; length: 13; DNA: TGCGCCACCTCCGGACGGGAGGGAGGCGAGCAGTACTTC; CDR3: CATSGREGGEQYF
V: TRBV6-2/TRBV6-3; D: NA; J: TRBJ2-4; size: NA; length: 13; DNA: TGTGCCAGCCGTCGGGACGGTGGAAACATTCAGTACTTC; CDR3: CASRRDGGNIQYF
V: TRBV29-1; D: TRBD2; J: TRBJ2-3; size: few; length: 17; DNA: TGCAGCGTTGAGGGGACTAGCGGAAGAGGGGGCACAGATACGCAGTATTTT; CDR3: CSVEGTSGRGGTDTQYF
V: TRBV7-9; D: NA; J: TRBJ2-5; size: many; length: 12; DNA: TGTGCCAGCAGCCTTAGTGTGGAGACCCAGTACTTC; CDR3: CASSLSVETQYF
V: TRBV12-3/TRBV12-4; D: NA; J: TRBJ1-5; size: many; length: 15; DNA: TGTGCCAGCAGTTTACAGGACGGACCCAATCAGCCCCAGCATTTT; CDR3: CASSLQDGPNQPQHF
V: TRBV7-2; D: NA; J: TRBJ2-3; size: many; length: 15; DNA: TGTGCCAGCAGCTTAGTACTGGGCTTCACAGATACGCAGTATTTT; CDR3: CASSLVLGFTDTQYF
V: TRBV9; D: NA; J: TRBJ2-7; size: many; length: 16; DNA: TGTGCCAGCAGCGATACTGGACGGGACCTATACTCAGAGCAGTACTTC; CDR3: CASSDTGRDLYSEQYF
V: TRBV19; D: TRBD1; J: TRBJ2-2; size: NA; length: 13; DNA: TGTGCCACCGAGGGGGCGATAACCGGGGAGCTGTTTTTT; CDR3: CATEGAITGELFF
V: TRBV9; D: NA; J: TRBJ2-5; size: many; length: 15; DNA: TGTGCCAGCAGCGCCTCCGGGACTCCACAAGAGACCCAGTACTTC; CDR3: CASSASGTPQETQYF
V: TRBV5-1; D: NA; J: TRBJ2-3; size: many; length: 15; DNA: TGCGCCAGCAGCTTATCGGGTCTTGGAGAAGATACGCAGTATTTT; CDR3: CASSLSGLGEDTQYF
V: TRBV20-1; D: TRBD2; J: TRBJ2-7; size: many; length: 16; DNA: TGCAGTGCTAGAGATCGAAGCGGGAGGGCCATCTACGAGCAGTACTTC; CDR3: CSARDRSGRAIYEQYF
V: TRBV11-3; D: NA; J: TRBJ2-3; size: many; length: 15; DNA: TGTGCCAGCAGCCCCACGACGGGGAGTACAGATACGCAGTATTTT; CDR3: CASSPTTGSTDTQYF
V: TRBV5-1; D: TRBD2; J: TRBJ2-3; size: many; length: 20; DNA: TGCGCCAGCAGCTTGGTCGGACTAGCGGGAGGGCCCACCCTTACAGATACGCAGTATTTT; CDR3: CASSLVGLAGGPTLTDTQYF
V: TRBV3-1; D: NA; J: TRBJ2-7; size: many; length: 14; DNA: TGTGCCAGCAGCCAAGGGCAGGAGGGTTACGAGCAGTACTTC; CDR3: CASSQGQEGYEQYF
V: TRBV4-1; D: NA; J: TRBJ2-5; size: NA; length: 15; DNA: TGCGCCAGCAGCCAAGGACCAACTAGCAGGAAGACCCAGTACTTC; CDR3: CASSQGPTSRKTQYF
V: TRBV30; D: NA; J: TRBJ2-1; size: many; length: 13; DNA: TGTGCCTGCGGGGATGACTCCTACAATGAGCAGTTCTTC; CDR3: CACGDDSYNEQFF
V: TRBV3-1; D: NA; J: TRBJ2-1; size: NA; length: 16; DNA: TGTGCCAGCAGCCAAGATATGACTAGTGAGTACAATGAGCAGTTCTTC; CDR3: CASSQDMTSEYNEQFF
V: TRBV20-1; D: TRBD1; J: TRBJ1-2; size: NA; length: 14; DNA: TGCAGTGCTGGTACCTCAGGGGGAAACTATGGCTACACCTTC; CDR3: CSAGTSGGNYGYTF
V: TRBV30; D: NA; J: TRBJ2-2; size: many; length: 12; DNA: TGTGCCTGGAGTGTAGGGGAGCGAGAGCTGTTTTTT; CDR3: CAWSVGERELFF
V: TRBV29-1; D: TRBD2; J: TRBJ2-1; size: many; length: 15; DNA: TGCAGCGCCGCACCAAGACTAGCGGGATACAATGAGCAGTTCTTC; CDR3: CSAAPRLAGYNEQFF
V: TRBV7-3; D: TRBD2; J: TRBJ2-7; size: once; length: 15; DNA: TGTGCCAGCAGCTTAAATAGCGGGAGTAGGTACGAGCAGTACTTC; CDR3: CASSLNSGSRYEQYF
V: TRBV29-1; D: TRBD1; J: TRBJ2-7; size: many; length: 13; DNA: TGCAGCGTTCGACAGGGAGCATCCTACGAGCAGTACTTC; CDR3: CSVRQGASYEQYF
V: TRBV6-1; D: NA; J: TRBJ2-4; size: NA; length: 18; DNA: TGTGCCAGCAGGTCAGGTTGGGCCGATACTTTAGCCAAAAACATTCAGTACTTC; CDR3: CASRSGWADTLAKNIQYF
V: TRBV7-6; D: NA; J: TRBJ2-3; size: few; length: 16; DNA: TGTGCCAGCAGCTTAGCGGGTAACCCGGGCACAGATACGCAGTATTTT; CDR3: CASSLAGNPGTDTQYF
V: TRBV18; D: NA; J: TRBJ2-3; size: many; length: 12; DNA: TGTGCCAGCTCACGTGGGGCAGATACGCAGTATTTT; CDR3: CASSRGADTQYF
V: TRBV20-1; D: TRBD2; J: TRBJ2-3; size: few; length: 16; DNA: TGCAGTGCTAGACCACTAGCGGGAGTGAGCACAGATACGCAGTATTTT; CDR3: CSARPLAGVSTDTQYF
V: TRBV5-5; D: NA; J: TRBJ1-2; size: few; length: 16; DNA: TGTGCCAGCAGCTTGGAGTCAGGGGATCTTGGCTATGGCTACACCTTC; CDR3: CASSLESGDLGYGYTF
V: TRBV27; D: TRBD1; J: TRBJ1-1; size: many; length: 15; DNA: TGTGCCAGCACCCGACTACAGGGGATGAACACTGAAGCTTTCTTT; CDR3: CASTRLQGMNTEAFF
V: TRBV7-8; D: TRBD1; J: TRBJ2-5; size: many; length: 15; DNA: TGTGCCAGCAGCTGGACCCGGGACAGGCAAGAGACCCAGTACTTC; CDR3: CASSWTRDRQETQYF
V: TRBV28; D: NA; J: TRBJ1-1; size: many; length: 12; DNA: TGTGCCAGCAGTTTAAGAGTCGCGGGGGCTTTCTTT; CDR3: CASSLRVAGAFF
V: TRBV6-1; D: NA; J: TRBJ2-7; size: few; length: 14; DNA: TGTGCCAGCAGCCCCTCAGGGAAGGCCTACGAGCAGTACTTC; CDR3: CASSPSGKAYEQYF
V: TRBV18; D: NA; J: TRBJ2-1; size: few; length: 16; DNA: TGTGCCAGCTCAAACTTCCAGGACAGCGCAAGGAATGAGCAGTTCTTC; CDR3: CASSNFQDSARNEQFF
V: TRBV12-3/TRBV12-4; D: NA; J: TRBJ1-2; size: many; length: 13; DNA: TGTGCCAGCACTCGTACAGGATTCTATGGCTACACCTTC; CDR3: CASTRTGFYGYTF
V: TRBV5-4; D: TRBD1; J: TRBJ1-1; size: NA; length: 14; DNA: TGTGCCAGCAGCTCGGGACAGAAAAACACTGAAGCTTTCTTT; CDR3: CASSSGQKNTEAFF
V: TRBV6-1; D: TRBD1; J: TRBJ2-7; size: many; length: 15; DNA: TGTGCCAGCAGTGAAGGGACAGGGGTATCCTACGAGCAGTACTTC; CDR3: CASSEGTGVSYEQYF
V: TRBV2; D: TRBD1; J: TRBJ2-7; size: NA; length: 14; DNA: TGTGCCAGCTCCGGGACAGGGGGCTGGAACGAGCAGTACTTC; CDR3: CASSGTGGWNEQYF
V: TRBV18; D: NA; J: TRBJ2-2; size: many; length: 15; DNA: TGTGCCAGCTCACCAGGGGTTCCGAACACCGGGGAGCTGTTTTTT; CDR3: CASSPGVPNTGELFF
V: TRBV28; D: TRBD2; J: TRBJ2-5; size: many; length: 15; DNA: TGTGCCAGCGGGTTAGCGGGAGTTAGGGGAGAGACCCAGTACTTC; CDR3: CASGLAGVRGETQYF
V: TRBV20-1; D: TRBD1; J: TRBJ1-2; size: few; length: 14; DNA: TGCAGTGCTAGAGATCTCGTACAGGGGGTAGGCTACACCTTC; CDR3: CSARDLVQGVGYTF
V: TRBV18; D: TRBD2; J: TRBJ2-7; size: NA; length: 15; DNA: TGTGCCAGCTCACCACCAGCGGGAGGGGCAAACGAGCAGTACTTC; CDR3: CASSPPAGGANEQYF